These T cell receptor beta chains were read from a single sample in a study of spatial heterogeneity in lung cancer. Via MiXCR, TCRdb re-called the 5' RACE reads, giving one row per CDR3 protein. Of 75,000 or so distinct CDR3 sequences in the sample, 8% were seen once. The specimen comprised PBMCs, sampled at surgery. Receptors originate from a male donor with early-stage non-small cell lung cancer. The CDR3 runs from the conserved cysteine through the conserved F or W. The D gene is left open where the match is weak. Clone size is shown for a subset of rows, as once, few, many or a class of expanded clone.

d_call,clone_size,j_call,v_call,cdr3_nt,cdr3_aa
-,many,TRBJ2-5,TRBV18,TGTGCCAGCTCCACGATCCCCGGGATCCAAGAGACCCAGTACTTC,CASSTIPGIQETQYF
TRBD1,many,TRBJ1-1,TRBV3-1,TGTGCCAGCAGCCAAGGAGGGACAGTCTCCGCTTTCTTT,CASSQGGTVSAFF
-,-,TRBJ1-2,TRBV20-1,TGCAGTGCTAGAGTGACCGGGATCCTTGGCTACACCTTC,CSARVTGILGYTF
-,many,TRBJ1-1,TRBV6-5,TGTGCCAGCAGCTCGCCTGCAGGGCTCACTGAAGCTTTCTTT,CASSSPAGLTEAFF
-,many,TRBJ1-4,TRBV20-1,TGCAGTGCTAGGGGGCAGGCTAATGAAAAACTGTTTTTT,CSARGQANEKLFF
-,-,TRBJ1-1,TRBV19,TGTGCCAGCAATCGGGGCCCGGGGACTGAAGCTTTCTTT,CASNRGPGTEAFF
-,many,TRBJ1-6,TRBV29-1,TGCAGCGTTGCGGGGTCCAGCTCCTATAATTCACCCCTCCACTTT,CSVAGSSSYNSPLHF
TRBD2,many,TRBJ2-3,TRBV4-1,TGCGCCAGCAGCCACGCGGGAGTATCCGCAGATACGCAGTATTTT,CASSHAGVSADTQYF
-,-,TRBJ2-2,TRBV24-1,TGTGCCACTTCCGCAGGCGGCGCGAACACCGGGGAGCTGTTTTTT,CATSAGGANTGELFF
TRBD2,many,TRBJ2-7,TRBV7-3,TGTGCCAGCAGCCCCAAGGCGGGAGGCCTTGCTTACGAGCAGTACTTC,CASSPKAGGLAYEQYF
-,many,TRBJ2-3,TRBV7-2,TGTGCCAGCAGCCAGGGCGCGGGAGATACGCAGTATTTT,CASSQGAGDTQYF
-,many,TRBJ1-2,TRBV29-1,TGCAGCGGCGGCGCTGGGTATGGCTACACCTTC,CSGGAGYGYTF
-,many,TRBJ2-5,TRBV4-3,TGCGCCAGCAGCCAGTCGTTAGCGGAAGAGACCCAGTACTTC,CASSQSLAEETQYF
-,once,TRBJ2-1,TRBV10-2,TGCGCCAGCAGTGAGGGGACTCCGTCCTACAATGAGCAGTTCTTC,CASSEGTPSYNEQFF
-,few,TRBJ1-2,TRBV11-3,TGTGCCAGCAGCTTCTCAGGCGCTGGCTACACCTTC,CASSFSGAGYTF
TRBD1,few,TRBJ2-7,TRBV5-1,TGCGCCAGCAGCCTATCAACAGGGGCTGGAGACGAGCAGTACTTC,CASSLSTGAGDEQYF
TRBD1,many,TRBJ2-7,TRBV6-6,TGTGCCAGCAGTTACTCGCGGGGACAGGGCTACGAGCAGTACTTC,CASSYSRGQGYEQYF
-,many,TRBJ2-3,TRBV30,TGTGCCTGGACCCGACAGACAGATACGCAGTATTTT,CAWTRQTDTQYF
-,many,TRBJ2-2,TRBV5-1,TGCGCCAGCAGCGCCGGCCCGGTACCCGGGGAGCTGTTTTTT,CASSAGPVPGELFF
-,many,TRBJ2-7,TRBV9,TGTGCCAGCAGCGTAGGAGCGAACTCCTACGAGCAGTACTTC,CASSVGANSYEQYF
-,-,TRBJ2-3,TRBV20-1,TGCAGTGCAAACCCTAGGGTAGCGGGCACAGATACGCAGTATTTT,CSANPRVAGTDTQYF
-,-,TRBJ1-4,TRBV7-2,TGTGCCAGCAGCTTAGGTGGGGCCTATGAAAAACTGTTTTTT,CASSLGGAYEKLFF
-,many,TRBJ1-2,TRBV30,TGTGCCTGGAGTCTTCAAGGAGGGAGCTACACCTTC,CAWSLQGGSYTF
-,many,TRBJ1-1,TRBV4-2,TGTGCCAGCAGCCAAGAGCTGGGGGTGGAGGCGGACGCTGAAGCTTTCTTT,CASSQELGVEADAEAFF
-,many,TRBJ2-1,TRBV12-3/TRBV12-4,TGTGCCAGCAATTCGGGGACCAATGAGCAGTTCTTC,CASNSGTNEQFF
-,few,TRBJ1-2,TRBV29-1,TGCAGCGTTGAAAAATGGGAGGGAGATGGCTACACCTTC,CSVEKWEGDGYTF
-,-,TRBJ2-7,TRBV3-1,TGTGCCAGCAGCCAAGTCCCTAGTCTTAGGGGTTACGAGCAGTACTTC,CASSQVPSLRGYEQYF
-,many,TRBJ2-7,TRBV29-1,TGCAGCGTTCGCGGGACCCCGGGGGAGCAGTACTTC,CSVRGTPGEQYF
-,many,TRBJ1-2,TRBV27,TGTGCCAGCAGTTTATTACCTTCGACGGACTATGGCTACACCTTC,CASSLLPSTDYGYTF
TRBD1,many,TRBJ2-5,TRBV13,TGTGCCAGCAGCTCCCCACCCGGGACAGGGAGCGGAGTACACCAAGAGACCCAGTACTTC,CASSSPPGTGSGVHQETQYF
TRBD1,many,TRBJ2-7,TRBV29-1,TGCAGCGTTGCAGACAGGGTTATTTACGAGCAGTACTTC,CSVADRVIYEQYF
-,few,TRBJ2-3,TRBV4-2,TGTGCCAGCAGCCAACTCCACTCCATCAGCACAGATACGCAGTATTTT,CASSQLHSISTDTQYF
-,-,TRBJ2-1,TRBV7-3,TGTGCCAGCAGTTTCGATGTCCAGGAGGAGCAGTTCTTC,CASSFDVQEEQFF
TRBD1,many,TRBJ1-2,TRBV20-1,TGCAGTGCCTTCGGACAGGGGCCTAACTATGGCTACACCTTC,CSAFGQGPNYGYTF
TRBD2,-,TRBJ2-2,TRBV7-2,TGTGCCAGCAGCTATATTAGCGGGAGGGCTAACACCGGGGAGCTGTCTTTT,CASSYISGRANTGELSF
-,few,TRBJ1-6,TRBV10-3,TGTGCCATCAGTGACCCGCAAATTGCTAATTCACCCCTCCACTTT,CAISDPQIANSPLHF
TRBD1,-,TRBJ2-1,TRBV5-4,TGTGCCAGCAGCTTGGACGTGACAGGGGAAGGATACAATGAGCAGTTCTTC,CASSLDVTGEGYNEQFF
TRBD2,-,TRBJ2-7,TRBV2,TGTGCCAGCAGAGACGGACTAGCGGAGCAGTACTTC,CASRDGLAEQYF
-,many,TRBJ1-2,TRBV4-1,TGCGCCAGCAGCCAAGTCTCGTTATGGGGGCGAGAAAACTATGGCTACACCTTC,CASSQVSLWGRENYGYTF
-,-,TRBJ2-4,TRBV19,TGTGCCAGTAGTATTAGGGAGGTCGGCCCCAAAAACATTCAGTACTTC,CASSIREVGPKNIQYF
TRBD2,many,TRBJ2-5,TRBV7-9,TGTGCCAGCAGCCCAGGACTAGCGGGAGGGCACCAAGAGACCCAGTACTTC,CASSPGLAGGHQETQYF
-,many,TRBJ1-2,TRBV6-2/TRBV6-3,TGTGCCAGCAGTTCTTCTTACGGTGGCTACACCTTC,CASSSSYGGYTF
-,medium-sized,TRBJ2-7,TRBV28,TGTGCCAGCAACTCGGCCGGACCATACGAGCAGTACTTC,CASNSAGPYEQYF
TRBD1,few,TRBJ1-2,TRBV27,TGTGCCAGCAGTTTGGACAGGGGCCTCCCCTATGGCTACACCTTC,CASSLDRGLPYGYTF
TRBD1,many,TRBJ2-1,TRBV5-1,TGCGCCAGCAGCTGGGCCGGGACAGGGGTCGATGAGCAGTTCTTC,CASSWAGTGVDEQFF
TRBD1,few,TRBJ2-1,TRBV7-9,TGTGCCAGCAGCCTCAGACCTGGACAGGGCGAAATTGAGCAGTTCTTC,CASSLRPGQGEIEQFF
TRBD1,many,TRBJ2-1,TRBV20-1,TGCAGTGCAGACCGGGACAGGGGAGCCCATGAGCAGTTCTTC,CSADRDRGAHEQFF
-,-,TRBJ2-3,TRBV10-3,TGTGCCATCAGTGAGTCGATGAGTAGCGCGAGCACAGATACGCAGTATTTT,CAISESMSSASTDTQYF
TRBD2,-,TRBJ2-7,TRBV5-1,TGCGCCAGCAGCTCGACTAGCGGGAGTCCCAACGAGCAGTACTTC,CASSSTSGSPNEQYF
TRBD1,many,TRBJ2-7,TRBV19,TGTGCCAGTAGTCCAGGACAGGGGCCCTACGAGCAGTACTTC,CASSPGQGPYEQYF
-,many,TRBJ1-5,TRBV18,TGTGCCAGCTCACCCCAAAGACTTCACAGGGAGCATCAGCCCCAGCATTTT,CASSPQRLHREHQPQHF
-,-,TRBJ2-7,TRBV21-1,TGTGCCAGCAGCACGGACAGGGCCTCCTACGAGCAGTACTTC,CASSTDRASYEQYF
-,many,TRBJ1-1,TRBV5-6,TGTGCCAGCAGCTTCGGGGCGAACACTGAAGCTTTCTTT,CASSFGANTEAFF
-,few,TRBJ2-3,TRBV20-1,TGCAGTGCTAATCACCTGGGCACAGATACGCAGTATTTT,CSANHLGTDTQYF
-,many,TRBJ2-7,TRBV4-2,TGTGCCAGCAGCCAAGTAGTTGCGGGAACCACCTACGAGCAGTACTTC,CASSQVVAGTTYEQYF